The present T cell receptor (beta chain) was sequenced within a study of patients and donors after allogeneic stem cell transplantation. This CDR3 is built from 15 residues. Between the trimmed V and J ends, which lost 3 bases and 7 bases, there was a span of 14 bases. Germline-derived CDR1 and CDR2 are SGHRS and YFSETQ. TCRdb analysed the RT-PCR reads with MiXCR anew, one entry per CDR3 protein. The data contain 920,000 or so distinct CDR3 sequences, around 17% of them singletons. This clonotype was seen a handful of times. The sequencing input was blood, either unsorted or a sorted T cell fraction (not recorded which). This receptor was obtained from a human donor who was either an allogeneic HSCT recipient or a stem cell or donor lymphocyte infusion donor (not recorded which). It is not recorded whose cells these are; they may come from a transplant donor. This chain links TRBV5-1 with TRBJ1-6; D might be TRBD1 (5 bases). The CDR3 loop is CASSSQQGTNSPLHF. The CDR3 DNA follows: TGCGCCAGCAGCTCCCAGCAGGGCACGAATTCACCCCTCCACTTT.